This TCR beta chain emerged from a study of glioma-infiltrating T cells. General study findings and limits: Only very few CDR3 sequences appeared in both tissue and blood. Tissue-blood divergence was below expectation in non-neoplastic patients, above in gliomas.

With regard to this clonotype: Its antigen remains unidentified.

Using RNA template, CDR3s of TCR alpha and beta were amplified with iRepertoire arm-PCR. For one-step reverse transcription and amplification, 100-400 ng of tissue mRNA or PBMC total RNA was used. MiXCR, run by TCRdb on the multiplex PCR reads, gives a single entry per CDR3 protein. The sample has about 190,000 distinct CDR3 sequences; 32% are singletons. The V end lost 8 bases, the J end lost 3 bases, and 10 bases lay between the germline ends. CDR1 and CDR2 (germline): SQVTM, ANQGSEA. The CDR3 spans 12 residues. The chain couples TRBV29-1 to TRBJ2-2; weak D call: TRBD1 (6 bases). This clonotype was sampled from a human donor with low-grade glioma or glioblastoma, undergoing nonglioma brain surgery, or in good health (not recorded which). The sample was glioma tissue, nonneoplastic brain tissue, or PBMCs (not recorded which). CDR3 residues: CSQGSDTGELFF. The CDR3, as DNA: TGCAGCCAGGGGTCGGACACCGGGGAGCTGTTTTTT.